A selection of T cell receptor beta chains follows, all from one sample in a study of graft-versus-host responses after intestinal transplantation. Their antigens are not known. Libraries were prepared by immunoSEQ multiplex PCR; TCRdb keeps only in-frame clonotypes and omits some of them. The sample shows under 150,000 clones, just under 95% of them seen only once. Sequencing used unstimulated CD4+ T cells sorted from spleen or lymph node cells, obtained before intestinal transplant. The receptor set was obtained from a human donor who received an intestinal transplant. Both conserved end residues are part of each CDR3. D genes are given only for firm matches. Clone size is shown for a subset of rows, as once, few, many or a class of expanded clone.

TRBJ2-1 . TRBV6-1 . TGTGCCAGCCAAAGGCTAGCGTTCTACAATGAGCAGTTCTTC CASQRLAFYNEQFF
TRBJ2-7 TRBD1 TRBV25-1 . TGTGCCAGCAGTCCGCCGGACAGGGATGGCTACGAGCAGTACTTC CASSPPDRDGYEQYF
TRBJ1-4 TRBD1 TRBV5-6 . TGTGCCAGCAGCGGCGGTCTCAGGGGGACAGGGAGTGAAAAACTGTTTTTT CASSGGLRGTGSEKLFF
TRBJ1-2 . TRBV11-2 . TGTGCCAGCAGCCACCCTGGGGGGCTCGGCTATGGCTACACCTTC CASSHPGGLGYGYTF
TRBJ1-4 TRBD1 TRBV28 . TGTGCCAGCAGTTTAGCCGGGACAGGGGGCGAAAAACTGTTTTTT CASSLAGTGGEKLFF
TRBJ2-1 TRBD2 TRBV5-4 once TGTGCCAGCAGCTCAGGAGGGACTAGAAGGGATGAGCAGTTCTTC CASSSGGTRRDEQFF
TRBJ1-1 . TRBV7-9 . TGTGCCAGCAGCCCTAAGGGGGGCAGAAACACTGAAGCTTTCTTT CASSPKGGRNTEAFF
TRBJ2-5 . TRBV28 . TGTGCCAGCCGGGCGGTGGAAGAGACCCAGTACTTC CASRAVEETQYF
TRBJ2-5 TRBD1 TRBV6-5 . TGTGCCAGCAGTTACCTACAGGGGGCTGAGACCCAGTACTTC CASSYLQGAETQYF
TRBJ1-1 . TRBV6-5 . TGTGCCAGCAGTTCCGATGAAGAAGCTTTCTTT CASSSDEEAFF
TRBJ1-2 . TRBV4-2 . TGTGCCAGCAGCCAAGAGGAGGCGGTTTACTATGGCTACACCTTC CASSQEEAVYYGYTF
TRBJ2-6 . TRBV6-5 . TGTGCCAGCAGTTACCGGACACCCTCTGGGGCCAACGTCCTGACTTTC CASSYRTPSGANVLTF
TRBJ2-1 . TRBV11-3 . TGTGCCAGCAGCCCAGGGGCAACCCCGCTGAATGAGCAGTTCTTC CASSPGATPLNEQFF
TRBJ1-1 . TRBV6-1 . TGTGCCAGCAGTTCCATCGGCGAAGCTTTCTTT CASSSIGEAFF
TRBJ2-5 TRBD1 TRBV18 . TGTGCCAGCTCGCGTCAGGGGGTCGAGACCCAGTACTTC CASSRQGVETQYF
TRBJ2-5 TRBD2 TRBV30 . TGTGCCTGGAGTTTACTAGCGGGACTAGAGACCCAGTACTTC CAWSLLAGLETQYF
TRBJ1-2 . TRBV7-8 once TGTGCCAGCAGCTTAGGACAGCCTAACTATGGCTACACCTTC CASSLGQPNYGYTF
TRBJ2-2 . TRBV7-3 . TGTGCCAGCAGCTTTTATCCGGGGAACACCGGGGAGCTGTTTTTT CASSFYPGNTGELFF
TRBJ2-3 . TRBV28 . TGTGCCAGCGGGTCATTGGTGGCAGATACGCAGTATTTT CASGSLVADTQYF
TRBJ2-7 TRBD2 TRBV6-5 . TGTGCCAGCAGTGTAGGACTAGCGGGAGCCTACGAGCAGTACTTC CASSVGLAGAYEQYF
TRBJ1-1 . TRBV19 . TGTGCCAGTAGTATAGGGGGGAACACTGAAGCTTTCTTT CASSIGGNTEAFF
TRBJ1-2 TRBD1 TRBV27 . TGTGCCAGCAGTTTATCCCGGGGACAGGGGATCAGCTACACCTTC CASSLSRGQGISYTF
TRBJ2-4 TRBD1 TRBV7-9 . TGTGCCAGCAGCTTAGCGCTAGGACAGGGGGCTTACATTCAGTACTTC CASSLALGQGAYIQYF
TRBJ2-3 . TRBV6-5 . TGTGCCAGCAGTTACTCGACTCAGGGCGCAGATACGCAGTATTTT CASSYSTQGADTQYF
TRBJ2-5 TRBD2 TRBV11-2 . TGTGCCAGCAGCTTAGGGACTAGCGGGGTGGCAGAGACCCAGTACTTC CASSLGTSGVAETQYF
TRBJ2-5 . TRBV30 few TGTGCCTGGAGTGTACGGGTGGGAGAGACCCAGTACTTC CAWSVRVGETQYF
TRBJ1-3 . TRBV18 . TGTGCCAGCTCAGCGGGGACCCAAGGAAACACCATATATTTT CASSAGTQGNTIYF
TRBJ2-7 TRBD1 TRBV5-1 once TGCGCCAGCAGCCCGGGACAGGAGAACTACGAGCAGTACTTC CASSPGQENYEQYF
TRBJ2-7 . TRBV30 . TGTGCCTGGAGTGCGACACCTACCTACGAGCAGTACTTC CAWSATPTYEQYF
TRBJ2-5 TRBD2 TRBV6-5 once TGTGCCAGCAGTTCGTTAGCGGGGGGGTTGAAGACCCAGTACTTC CASSSLAGGLKTQYF
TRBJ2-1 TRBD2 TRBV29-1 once TGCAGCTGGAGCGGGAGCAATGAGCAGTTCTTC CSWSGSNEQFF
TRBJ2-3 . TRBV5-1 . TGCGCCAGCAGCTTTCGACCAACACTCACAGATACGCAGTATTTT CASSFRPTLTDTQYF
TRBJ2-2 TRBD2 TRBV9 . TGTGCCAGCAGCGTAGAAGCGGGAGATCGGGGCGGGGAGCTGTTTTTT CASSVEAGDRGGELFF
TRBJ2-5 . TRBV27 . TGTGCCAGCAGTTATCACAACCAAGAGACCCAGTACTTC CASSYHNQETQYF
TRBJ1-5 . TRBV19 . TGTGCCAGTACAACGGGGTTCTATCAGCCCCAGCATTTT CASTTGFYQPQHF
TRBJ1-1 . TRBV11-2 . TGTGCCAGCAGCTCCCCGTGGACTGACAGGAACACTGAAGCTTTCTTT CASSSPWTDRNTEAFF
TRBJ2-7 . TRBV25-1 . TGTGCCAGCAGTGTCGGGGGCTCCTACGAGCAGTACTTC CASSVGGSYEQYF
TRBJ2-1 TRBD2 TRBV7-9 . TGTGCCAGCAGCTTAGTTAGCGGGAGGCTCGGATTACCTTACAATGAGCAGTTCTTC CASSLVSGRLGLPYNEQFF
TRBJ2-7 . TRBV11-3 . TGTGCCAGCAGCATGGACGGGCGTGAAAGCTACGAGCAGTACTTC CASSMDGRESYEQYF
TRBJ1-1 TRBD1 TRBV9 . TGTGCCAGCAGCCCCGGGACAGGGGGCCACACTGAAGCTTTCTTT CASSPGTGGHTEAFF
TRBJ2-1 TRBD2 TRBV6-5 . TGTGCCACGGGAGGGAACCATGAGCAGTTCTTC CATGGNHEQFF